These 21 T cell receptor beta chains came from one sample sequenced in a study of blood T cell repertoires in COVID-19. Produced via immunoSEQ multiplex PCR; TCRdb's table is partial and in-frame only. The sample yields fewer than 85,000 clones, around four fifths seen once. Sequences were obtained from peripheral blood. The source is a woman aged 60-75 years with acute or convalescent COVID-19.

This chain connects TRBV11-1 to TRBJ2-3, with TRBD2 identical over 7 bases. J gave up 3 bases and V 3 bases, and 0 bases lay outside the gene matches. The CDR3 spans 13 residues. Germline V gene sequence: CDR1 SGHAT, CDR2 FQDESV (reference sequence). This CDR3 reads CASSFGGTDTQYF. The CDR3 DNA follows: TGTGCCAGCAGCTTCGGGGGGACAGATACGCAGTATTTT.

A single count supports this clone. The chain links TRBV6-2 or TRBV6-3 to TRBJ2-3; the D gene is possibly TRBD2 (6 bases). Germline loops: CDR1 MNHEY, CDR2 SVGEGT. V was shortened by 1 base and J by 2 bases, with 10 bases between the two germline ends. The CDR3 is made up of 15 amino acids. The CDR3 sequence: CASSYWAGNTDTQYF. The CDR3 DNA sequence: TGTGCCAGCAGTTACTGGGCGGGGAACACAGATACGCAGTATTTT.

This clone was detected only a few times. CDR3 amino acids: CASSYAGTGYEQYF. The CDR3 region has the DNA TGTGCCAGCAGTTACGCCGGGACAGGCTACGAGCAGTACTTC. This chain uses TRBV6-6 with TRBJ2-7; 8 positions agree with TRBD1. Trimming cost V 2 bases and J 3 bases; bases outside gene matches: 3. CDR3 length: 14 residues. Per the germline V gene, CDR1 is MNHNY and CDR2 is SVGAGI (reference sequence).

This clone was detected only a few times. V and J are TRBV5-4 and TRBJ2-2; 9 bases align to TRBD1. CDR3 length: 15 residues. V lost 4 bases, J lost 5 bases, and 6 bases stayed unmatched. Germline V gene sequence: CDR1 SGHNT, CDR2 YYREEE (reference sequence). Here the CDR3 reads CASSGYRGRTGELFF. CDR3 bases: TGTGCCAGCAGCGGATACAGGGGGCGTACCGGGGAGCTGTTTTTT.

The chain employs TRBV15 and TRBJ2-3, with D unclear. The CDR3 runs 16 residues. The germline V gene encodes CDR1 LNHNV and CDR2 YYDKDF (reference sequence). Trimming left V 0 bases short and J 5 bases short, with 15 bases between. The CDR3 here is CATSRDRIVAGDTQYF. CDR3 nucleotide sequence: TGTGCCACCAGCAGAGACCGTATCGTTGCAGGAGATACGCAGTATTTT. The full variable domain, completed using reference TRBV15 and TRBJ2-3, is DAMVIQNPRYQVTQFGKPVTLSCSQTLNHNVMYWYQQKSSQAPKLLFHYYDKDFNNEADTPDNFQSRRPNTSFCFLDIRSPGLGDTAMYLCATSRDRIVAGDTQYFGPGTRLTVL.

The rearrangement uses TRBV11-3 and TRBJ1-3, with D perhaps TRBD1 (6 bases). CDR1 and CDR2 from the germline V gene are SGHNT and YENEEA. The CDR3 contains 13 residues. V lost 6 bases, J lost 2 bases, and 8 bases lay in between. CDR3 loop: CASSTGTGNTIYF. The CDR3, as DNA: TGTGCCAGCAGTACAGGGACTGGAAACACCATATATTTT. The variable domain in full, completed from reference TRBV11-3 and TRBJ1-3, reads EAGVVQSPRYKIIEKKQPVAFWCNPISGHNTLYWYLQNLGQGPELLIRYENEEAVDDSQLPKDRFSAERLKGVDSTLKIQPAELGDSAVYLCASSTGTGNTIYFGEGSWLTVV.

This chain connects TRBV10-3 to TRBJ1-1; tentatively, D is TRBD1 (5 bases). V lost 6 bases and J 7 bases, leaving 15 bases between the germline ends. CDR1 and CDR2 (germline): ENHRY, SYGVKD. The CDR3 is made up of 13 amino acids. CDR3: CAIRQGTDGEAFF. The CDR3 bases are TGTGCCATCAGGCAGGGTACGGACGGTGAAGCTTTCTTT.

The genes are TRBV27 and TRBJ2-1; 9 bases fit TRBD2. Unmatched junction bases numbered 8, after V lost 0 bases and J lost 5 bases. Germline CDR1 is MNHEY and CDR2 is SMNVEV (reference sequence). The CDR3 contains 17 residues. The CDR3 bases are TGTGCCAGCAGTTTATCCAGGTGGCTAGCGGGGAACAATGAGCAGTTCTTC. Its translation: CASSLSRWLAGNNEQFF.

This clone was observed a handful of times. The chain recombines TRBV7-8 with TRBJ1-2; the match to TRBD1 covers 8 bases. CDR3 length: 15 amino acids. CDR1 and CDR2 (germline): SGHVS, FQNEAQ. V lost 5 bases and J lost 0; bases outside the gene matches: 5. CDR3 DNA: TGTGCCAGCAGCCCAATACAGGGGGCTAACTATGGCTACACCTTC. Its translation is CASSPIQGANYGYTF.

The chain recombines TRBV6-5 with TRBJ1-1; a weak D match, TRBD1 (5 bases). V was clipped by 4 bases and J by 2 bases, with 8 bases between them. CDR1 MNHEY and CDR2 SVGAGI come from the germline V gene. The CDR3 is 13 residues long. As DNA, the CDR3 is TGTGCCAGCAGTTCTCAGGGAAACACTGAAGCTTTCTTT. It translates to CASSSQGNTEAFF.

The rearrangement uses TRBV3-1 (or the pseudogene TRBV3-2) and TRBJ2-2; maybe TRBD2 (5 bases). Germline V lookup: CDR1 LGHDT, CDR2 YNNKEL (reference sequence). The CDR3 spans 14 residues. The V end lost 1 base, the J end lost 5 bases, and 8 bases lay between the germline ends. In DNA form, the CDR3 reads TGTGCCAGCAGCCAAGGCCGGGGTACCGGGGAGCTGTTTTTT. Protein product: CASSQGRGTGELFF.

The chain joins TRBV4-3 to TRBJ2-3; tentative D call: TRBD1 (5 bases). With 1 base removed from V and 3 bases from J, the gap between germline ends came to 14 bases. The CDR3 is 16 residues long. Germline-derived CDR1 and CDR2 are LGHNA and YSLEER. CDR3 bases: TGCGCCAGCAGCCAAGGACCTAGGGGAACTACAGATACGCAGTATTTT. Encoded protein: CASSQGPRGTTDTQYF.

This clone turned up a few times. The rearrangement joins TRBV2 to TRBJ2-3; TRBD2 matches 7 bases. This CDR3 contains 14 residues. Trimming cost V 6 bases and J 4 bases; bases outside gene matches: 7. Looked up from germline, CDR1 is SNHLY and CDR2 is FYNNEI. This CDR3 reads CASRRGLTSDTQYF. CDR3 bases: TGTGCCAGCAGAAGGGGACTAACGTCAGATACGCAGTATTTT.

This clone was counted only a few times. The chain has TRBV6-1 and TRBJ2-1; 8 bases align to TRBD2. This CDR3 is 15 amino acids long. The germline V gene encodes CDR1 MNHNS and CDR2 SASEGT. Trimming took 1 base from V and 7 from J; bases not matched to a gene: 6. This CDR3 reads CASSEVAGGGNEQFF. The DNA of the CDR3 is TGTGCCAGCAGTGAAGTTGCGGGAGGAGGGAATGAGCAGTTCTTC.

This chain's CDR3 is CAISDGRGNEKLFF. The CDR3 nucleotides are TGTGCCATCAGTGATGGAAGAGGTAATGAAAAACTGTTTTTT. The rearrangement joins TRBV10-3 to TRBJ1-4; the D is unclear. The V and J ends lost 3 bases and 4 bases respectively, with 9 bases between them. CDR1 ENHRY and CDR2 SYGVKD come from the germline V gene. This CDR3 region has 14 residues.

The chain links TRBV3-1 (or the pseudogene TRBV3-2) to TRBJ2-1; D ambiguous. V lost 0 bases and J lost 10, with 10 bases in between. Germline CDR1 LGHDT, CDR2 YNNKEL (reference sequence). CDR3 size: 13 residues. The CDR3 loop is CASSQDSQREQFF. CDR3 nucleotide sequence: TGTGCCAGCAGCCAAGATTCGCAGCGAGAGCAGTTCTTC.

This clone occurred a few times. CDR3 sequence reads: CASSRTARVTSPLHF. DNA for the CDR3: TGCGCCAGCAGTCGGACAGCCCGGGTAACTTCACCCCTCCACTTT. V and J are TRBV23-1 and TRBJ1-6; tentative D call: TRBD1 (6 bases). TRBV23-1 is an ORF, with its function uncertain. Deletions cut 4 bases from V and 9 bases from J, with 16 bases between. The CDR3 is made up of 15 amino acids.

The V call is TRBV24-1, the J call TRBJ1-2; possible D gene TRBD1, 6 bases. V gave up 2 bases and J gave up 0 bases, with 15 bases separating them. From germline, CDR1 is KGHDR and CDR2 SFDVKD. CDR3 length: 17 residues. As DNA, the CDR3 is TGTGCCACCAGTGATTCAGGGACACCTTCAGCTAACTATGGCTACACCTTC. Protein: CATSDSGTPSANYGYTF.

CDR3 in DNA: TGTGCCAGCAGTTTAAACGGGATGAACACTGAAGCTTTCTTT. This gives the protein CASSLNGMNTEAFF. This chain connects TRBV27 to TRBJ1-1, with D uncertain. The CDR3 runs to 14 residues. The germline V and J ends were trimmed by 2 bases and 0 bases, with 7 bases remaining between them. Germline CDR1 and CDR2: MNHEY and SMNVEV (reference sequence).

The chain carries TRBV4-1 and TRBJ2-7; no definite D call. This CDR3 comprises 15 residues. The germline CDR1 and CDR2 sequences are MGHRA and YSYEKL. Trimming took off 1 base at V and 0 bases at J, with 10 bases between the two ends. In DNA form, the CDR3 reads TGCGCCAGCAGCCAAGGGCAGACATCCTCCTACGAGCAGTACTTC. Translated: CASSQGQTSSYEQYF.

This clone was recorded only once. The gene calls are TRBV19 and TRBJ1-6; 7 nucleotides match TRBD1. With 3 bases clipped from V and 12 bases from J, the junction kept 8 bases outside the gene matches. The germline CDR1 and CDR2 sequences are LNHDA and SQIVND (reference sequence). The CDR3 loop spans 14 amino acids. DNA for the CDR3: TGTGCCAGTAGTATCGGGACAGAGCGCCGACCCCTCCACTTT. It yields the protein CASSIGTERRPLHF.